This TCR beta chain was identified in a study of cytomegalovirus exposure and HLA in healthy donors. The CDR3 sequence is 13 residues long. V lost 5 bases and J 10 bases, leaving 15 bases between the germline ends. The germline V gene has CDR1 LNHDA and CDR2 SQIVND (reference sequence). The primer mix had 60 Vbeta and 13 Jbeta primers. Using immunoSEQ multiplex PCR, the repertoire was profiled, and TCRdb retains in-frame clones only, with some absent. Counted here are some 110,000 clones, about two thirds occurring once; the ten biggest clones make up around 10%. The sample comprised PBMCs. The V gene is TRBV19, the J gene TRBJ2-1; tentatively, D is TRBD1 (5 bases). The origin of this receptor is a man aged 30 to 45 in good health and CMV-seropositive. The CDR3, as DNA: TGTGCCAGTAGTCAAGGGGCCTTCCAGGAGCAGTTCTTC. Translated, it gives CASSQGAFQEQFF. The whole variable domain, remainder taken from reference TRBV19 and TRBJ2-1, is DGGITQSPKYLFRKEGQNVTLSCEQNLNHDAMYWYRQDPGQGLRLIYYSQIVNDFQKGDIAEGYSVSREKKESFPLTVTSAQKNPTAFYLCASSQGAFQEQFFGPGTRLTVL.